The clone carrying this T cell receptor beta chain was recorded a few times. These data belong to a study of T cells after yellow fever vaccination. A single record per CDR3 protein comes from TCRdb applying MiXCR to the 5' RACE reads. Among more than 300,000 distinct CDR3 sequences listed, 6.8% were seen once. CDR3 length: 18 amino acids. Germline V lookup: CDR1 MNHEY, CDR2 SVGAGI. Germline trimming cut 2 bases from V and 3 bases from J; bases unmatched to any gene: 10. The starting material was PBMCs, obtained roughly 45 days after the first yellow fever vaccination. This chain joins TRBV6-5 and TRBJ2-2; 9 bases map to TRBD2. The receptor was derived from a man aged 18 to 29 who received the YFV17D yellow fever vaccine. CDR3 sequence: CASSYVAGLAGYTGELFF. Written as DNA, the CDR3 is TGTGCCAGCAGTTACGTCGCTGGGCTAGCGGGGTACACCGGGGAGCTGTTTTTT.